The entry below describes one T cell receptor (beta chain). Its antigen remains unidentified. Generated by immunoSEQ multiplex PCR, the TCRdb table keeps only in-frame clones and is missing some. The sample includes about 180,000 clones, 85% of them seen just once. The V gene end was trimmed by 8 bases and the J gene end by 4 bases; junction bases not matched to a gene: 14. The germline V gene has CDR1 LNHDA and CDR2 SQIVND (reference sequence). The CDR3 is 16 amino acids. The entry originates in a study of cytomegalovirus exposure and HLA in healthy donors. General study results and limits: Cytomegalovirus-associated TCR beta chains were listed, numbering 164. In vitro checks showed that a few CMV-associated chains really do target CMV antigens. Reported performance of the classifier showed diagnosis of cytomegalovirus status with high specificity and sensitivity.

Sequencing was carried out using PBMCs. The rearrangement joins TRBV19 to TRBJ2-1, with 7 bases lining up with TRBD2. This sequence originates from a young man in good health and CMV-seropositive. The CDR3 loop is CASAPLGGDIYNEQFF. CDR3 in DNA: TGTGCCAGTGCCCCCTTGGGGGGGGATATTTACAATGAGCAGTTCTTC.